This T cell receptor (beta chain) was recorded in a study of cytomegalovirus exposure and HLA in healthy donors. With 60 Vbeta and 13 Jbeta primers, the PCR was carried out. Profiling relied on immunoSEQ multiplex PCR, and the TCRdb table lists in-frame clones only, not all of them. The top ten hold around 4% of the sample, which has 100,000 or so clones, about four fifths seen once. Germline-derived CDR1 and CDR2 are SNHLY and FYNNEI. This CDR3 spans 15 amino acids. V lost 6 bases and J 2 bases, leaving 16 bases between the germline ends. This TCR was recovered from a female donor in good health and CMV-seropositive. Specimen: PBMCs. The gene calls are TRBV2 and TRBJ1-2, with D possibly TRBD1 on 6 matching bases. CDR3 bases: TGTGCCAGCAGCCCAGAGGGGGGGGCGAACTATGGCTACACCTTC. This sequence encodes CASSPEGGANYGYTF.